These T cell receptor beta chains were read from a single sample in a study of T cell repertoires in cytomegalovirus infection. Using its own MiXCR run on the reads, TCRdb lists one record per CDR3 protein. Of about 740,000 distinct CDR3 sequences listed, 35% were seen once; the top ten hold roughly 2.9%. Sequenced material: PBMCs. All receptors derive from a human donor in good health (CMV status not recorded). Some clones in this sample may be carry-over from other donors' samples. Both conserved end residues are part of each CDR3. The D gene is left open where the match is weak. Clone size, where shown, is once, few, many, or a class for clones that have expanded.

j_call: TRBJ1-5
d_call: .
clone_size: .
v_call: TRBV7-9
cdr3_aa: CASSLNSLSQHF
cdr3_nt: TGTGCCAGCAGCTTAAACTCCCTATCCCAGCATTTT

j_call: TRBJ1-5
d_call: .
clone_size: few
v_call: TRBV7-8
cdr3_aa: CASSPRDGIDSNQPQHF
cdr3_nt: TGTGCCAGCAGCCCAAGGGACGGGATAGATAGCAATCAGCCCCAGCATTTT

j_call: TRBJ2-1
d_call: .
clone_size: .
v_call: TRBV28
cdr3_aa: CATTGRVNNEQFF
cdr3_nt: TGTGCCACCACAGGGAGGGTTAATAATGAGCAGTTCTTC

j_call: TRBJ2-3
d_call: .
clone_size: .
v_call: TRBV5-6
cdr3_aa: CASSVDGGQGTDTQYF
cdr3_nt: TGTGCCAGCAGCGTGGACGGGGGTCAAGGAACAGATACGCAGTATTTT

j_call: TRBJ1-2
d_call: .
clone_size: .
v_call: TRBV28
cdr3_aa: CASSPLDRINYGYTF
cdr3_nt: TGTGCCAGCAGTCCCCTCGACAGGATTAACTATGGCTACACCTTC

j_call: TRBJ2-5
d_call: TRBD2
clone_size: .
v_call: TRBV29-1
cdr3_aa: CSVEGTTKQETQYF
cdr3_nt: TGCAGCGTTGAGGGGACTACCAAACAAGAGACCCAGTACTTC

j_call: TRBJ2-1
d_call: .
clone_size: few
v_call: TRBV30
cdr3_aa: CAWSKGYNEQFF
cdr3_nt: TGTGCCTGGAGTAAAGGTTACAATGAGCAGTTCTTC

j_call: TRBJ1-4
d_call: .
clone_size: .
v_call: TRBV19
cdr3_aa: CASSIASTATNEKLFF
cdr3_nt: TGTGCCAGTAGTATAGCGTCCACCGCAACTAATGAAAAACTGTTTTTT

j_call: TRBJ2-2
d_call: .
clone_size: many
v_call: TRBV7-7
cdr3_aa: CASSPQRNTGELFF
cdr3_nt: TGTGCTAGCAGCCCGCAGAGAAACACCGGGGAGCTGTTTTTT

j_call: TRBJ2-1
d_call: TRBD2
clone_size: few
v_call: TRBV12-3/TRBV12-4
cdr3_aa: CASRAGTSSWDEQFF
cdr3_nt: TGTGCCAGCAGGGCCGGGACTAGCTCATGGGATGAGCAGTTCTTC

j_call: TRBJ1-5
d_call: .
clone_size: few
v_call: TRBV15
cdr3_aa: CATSRDPGRVANQPQHF
cdr3_nt: TGTGCCACCAGCAGAGATCCGGGCAGGGTGGCCAATCAGCCCCAGCATTTT

j_call: TRBJ1-1
d_call: TRBD1
clone_size: few
v_call: TRBV2
cdr3_aa: CASRKDRDTEAFF
cdr3_nt: TGTGCCAGCAGGAAAGACAGGGACACTGAAGCTTTCTTT

j_call: TRBJ2-5
d_call: TRBD1
clone_size: few
v_call: TRBV27
cdr3_aa: CASSDRGWGGETQYF
cdr3_nt: TGTGCCAGCTCGGACAGGGGCTGGGGGGGAGAGACCCAGTACTTC

j_call: TRBJ2-3
d_call: TRBD1
clone_size: few
v_call: TRBV10-2
cdr3_aa: CASTSRGQGMADTQYF
cdr3_nt: TGCGCCAGCACATCCCGGGGACAGGGGATGGCAGATACGCAGTATTTT

j_call: TRBJ2-7
d_call: TRBD2
clone_size: .
v_call: TRBV28
cdr3_aa: CASREGTSGLSYEHYF
cdr3_nt: TGTGCCAGCAGGGAGGGAACTAGCGGACTATCCTACGAGCATTACTTC

j_call: TRBJ1-4
d_call: .
clone_size: .
v_call: TRBV5-1
cdr3_aa: CASSTEGRTNEKLFF
cdr3_nt: TGCGCCAGCAGCACGGAGGGACGAACTAATGAAAAACTGTTTTTT

j_call: TRBJ2-5
d_call: .
clone_size: .
v_call: TRBV12-3/TRBV12-4
cdr3_aa: CASSLAMITQETQYF
cdr3_nt: TGTGCCAGCAGTTTAGCGATGATTACTCAAGAGACCCAGTACTTC

j_call: TRBJ2-7
d_call: .
clone_size: .
v_call: TRBV28
cdr3_aa: CASSYGAPYEQYF
cdr3_nt: TGTGCCAGCAGTTACGGGGCCCCGTACGAGCAGTACTTC

j_call: TRBJ2-1
d_call: TRBD1
clone_size: .
v_call: TRBV28
cdr3_aa: CASSAYRGVTYNEQFF
cdr3_nt: TGTGCCAGCAGTGCCTACAGGGGTGTCACCTACAATGAGCAGTTCTTC

j_call: TRBJ2-7
d_call: TRBD2
clone_size: .
v_call: TRBV28
cdr3_aa: CASSLGARGGYEQYF
cdr3_nt: TGTGCCAGCAGTTTAGGGGCTCGCGGGGGTTACGAGCAGTACTTC

j_call: TRBJ1-1
d_call: .
clone_size: .
v_call: TRBV19
cdr3_aa: CASTPLGGEGTEAFF
cdr3_nt: TGTGCCAGTACCCCCCTTGGGGGAGAGGGCACTGAAGCTTTCTTT

j_call: TRBJ1-1
d_call: .
clone_size: .
v_call: TRBV6-8
cdr3_aa: CASSRGVGARGSGTEAFF
cdr3_nt: TGTGCCAGCAGCCGGGGGGTAGGCGCCCGGGGGAGCGGCACTGAAGCTTTCTTT

j_call: TRBJ2-1
d_call: .
clone_size: once
v_call: TRBV25-1
cdr3_aa: CASSESTRQVLYNEQFF
cdr3_nt: TGTGCCAGCAGTGAATCTACCCGACAGGTTTTATACAATGAGCAGTTCTTC

j_call: TRBJ2-3
d_call: TRBD1
clone_size: .
v_call: TRBV28
cdr3_aa: CASSLGQPDTQYF
cdr3_nt: TGTGCCAGCAGCCTGGGACAGCCGGATACGCAGTATTTT

j_call: TRBJ2-7
d_call: .
clone_size: once
v_call: TRBV29-1
cdr3_aa: CSVGGTGSHEQYF
cdr3_nt: TGCAGCGTCGGGGGGACAGGATCCCACGAGCAGTACTTC

j_call: TRBJ2-1
d_call: .
clone_size: few
v_call: TRBV11-3
cdr3_aa: CASSLDGTGEQFF
cdr3_nt: TGTGCCAGCAGCTTAGACGGGACGGGGGAGCAGTTCTTC

j_call: TRBJ2-1
d_call: .
clone_size: .
v_call: TRBV7-6
cdr3_aa: CASSRSKGVAPYNEQFF
cdr3_nt: TGTGCCAGCAGTCGGTCGAAGGGGGTAGCGCCGTACAATGAGCAGTTCTTC

j_call: TRBJ2-1
d_call: .
clone_size: once
v_call: TRBV29-1
cdr3_aa: CSVEEPGSSYNEQFF
cdr3_nt: TGCAGCGTTGAAGAGCCGGGTAGCTCCTACAATGAGCAGTTCTTC

j_call: TRBJ2-3
d_call: TRBD1
clone_size: .
v_call: TRBV20-1
cdr3_aa: CSAMTGGRGNTDTQYF
cdr3_nt: TGCAGTGCTATGACAGGGGGGCGAGGGAACACAGATACGCAGTATTTT

j_call: TRBJ1-2
d_call: .
clone_size: few
v_call: TRBV5-4
cdr3_aa: CASSLGLSVYGYTF
cdr3_nt: TGTGCCAGCAGCTTGGGACTTTCCGTGTATGGCTACACCTTC

j_call: TRBJ2-3
d_call: TRBD2
clone_size: .
v_call: TRBV6-5
cdr3_aa: CASSTSGGGITDTQYF
cdr3_nt: TGTGCCAGCAGTACCAGCGGGGGGGGCATCACAGATACGCAGTATTTT

j_call: TRBJ1-2
d_call: TRBD1
clone_size: .
v_call: TRBV20-1
cdr3_aa: CSARAQGGLGYTF
cdr3_nt: TGCAGTGCTAGGGCCCAGGGGGGGCTGGGCTACACCTTC

j_call: TRBJ1-6
d_call: .
clone_size: .
v_call: TRBV6-2/TRBV6-3
cdr3_aa: CASNREHNSPLHF
cdr3_nt: TGTGCCAGCAACCGGGAGCACAATTCACCCCTCCACTTT

j_call: TRBJ1-6
d_call: .
clone_size: .
v_call: TRBV5-6
cdr3_aa: CACRLGFSPLHF
cdr3_nt: TGTGCCTGCCGCTTGGGTTTTTCACCCCTCCACTTT

j_call: TRBJ2-7
d_call: .
clone_size: few
v_call: TRBV7-8
cdr3_aa: CASSLVSHYEQYF
cdr3_nt: TGTGCCAGCAGCTTAGTCTCTCATTACGAGCAGTACTTC

j_call: TRBJ1-1
d_call: .
clone_size: .
v_call: TRBV6-6
cdr3_aa: CASSQAPRAEAFF
cdr3_nt: TGTGCCAGCTCCCAGGCTCCTCGGGCTGAAGCTTTCTTT

j_call: TRBJ1-4
d_call: TRBD1
clone_size: .
v_call: TRBV5-4
cdr3_aa: CARRGTGYSRNEKLFF
cdr3_nt: TGTGCCAGAAGGGGGACAGGGTATTCACGAAATGAAAAACTGTTTTTT

j_call: TRBJ2-7
d_call: .
clone_size: few
v_call: TRBV4-2
cdr3_aa: CASSPTGVIEQYF
cdr3_nt: TGTGCCAGCAGCCCGACGGGAGTAATCGAGCAGTACTTC

j_call: TRBJ2-2
d_call: .
clone_size: few
v_call: TRBV11-2
cdr3_aa: CASSGGLSKSGGELFF
cdr3_nt: TGTGCCAGCAGCGGGGGACTCTCTAAGAGCGGCGGGGAGCTGTTTTTT

j_call: TRBJ1-1
d_call: .
clone_size: .
v_call: TRBV24-1
cdr3_aa: CATSDPRFSQAFF
cdr3_nt: TGTGCCACCAGTGATCCCAGGTTTAGTCAAGCTTTCTTT

j_call: TRBJ1-3
d_call: .
clone_size: .
v_call: TRBV7-2
cdr3_aa: CASSLLVGSFSSSGNTIYF
cdr3_nt: TGTGCCAGCAGCTTATTAGTTGGCAGTTTTTCGAGCTCTGGAAACACCATATATTTT

j_call: TRBJ2-7
d_call: TRBD1
clone_size: few
v_call: TRBV12-3/TRBV12-4
cdr3_aa: CASSVKGAHYEQYF
cdr3_nt: TGTGCCAGCAGTGTCAAGGGGGCTCACTACGAGCAGTACTTC